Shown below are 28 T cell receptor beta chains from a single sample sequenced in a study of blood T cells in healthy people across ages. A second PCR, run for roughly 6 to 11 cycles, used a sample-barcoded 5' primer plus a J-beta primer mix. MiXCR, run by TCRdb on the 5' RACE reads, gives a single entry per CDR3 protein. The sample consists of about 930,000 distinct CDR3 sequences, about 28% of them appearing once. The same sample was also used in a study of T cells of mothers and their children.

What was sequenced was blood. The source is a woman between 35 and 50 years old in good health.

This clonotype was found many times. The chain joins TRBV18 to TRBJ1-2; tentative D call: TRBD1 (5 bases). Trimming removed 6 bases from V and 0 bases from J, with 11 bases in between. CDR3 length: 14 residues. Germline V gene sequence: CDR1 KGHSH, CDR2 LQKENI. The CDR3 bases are TGTGCCAGCTCTCTTGGGACTTCTAACTATGGCTACACCTTC. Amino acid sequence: CASSLGTSNYGYTF.

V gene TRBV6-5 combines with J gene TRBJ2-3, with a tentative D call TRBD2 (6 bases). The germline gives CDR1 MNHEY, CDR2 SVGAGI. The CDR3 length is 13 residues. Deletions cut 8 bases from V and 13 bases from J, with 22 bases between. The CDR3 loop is CASETLDREREYF. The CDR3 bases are TGTGCCAGCGAAACTCTCGATCGGGAGAGGGAGTATTTT.

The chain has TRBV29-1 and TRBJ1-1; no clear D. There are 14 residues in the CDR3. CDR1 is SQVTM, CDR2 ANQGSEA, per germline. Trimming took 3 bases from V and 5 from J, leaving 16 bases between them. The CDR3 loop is CSVESAALGTEAFF. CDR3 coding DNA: TGCAGCGTTGAGTCGGCGGCCCTGGGGACTGAAGCTTTCTTT.

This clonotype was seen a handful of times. The CDR3 region has the DNA TGTGCCAGCACTCCTGGGGGGAGAGGCTACACCTTC. Protein: CASTPGGRGYTF. J is TRBJ1-2 and V is TRBV28; D might be TRBD1 (5 bases). Germline V gene lookup returns CDR1 MDHEN and CDR2 SYDVKM. This CDR3 spans 12 amino acids. V was clipped by 7 bases and J by 8 bases, with 14 bases between them.

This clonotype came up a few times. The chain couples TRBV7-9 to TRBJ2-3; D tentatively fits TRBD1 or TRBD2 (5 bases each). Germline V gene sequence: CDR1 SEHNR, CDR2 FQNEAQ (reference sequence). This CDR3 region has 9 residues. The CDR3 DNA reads TGTTCTGAGGGGGATACGCAGTATTTT. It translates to CSEGDTQYF. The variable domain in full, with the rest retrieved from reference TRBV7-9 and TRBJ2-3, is DTGVSQNPRHKITKRGQNVTFRCDPISEHNRLYWYRQTLGQGPEFLTYFQNEAQLEKSRLLSDRFSAERPKGSFSTLEIQRTEQGDSAMYLCSEGDTQYFGPGTRLTVL.

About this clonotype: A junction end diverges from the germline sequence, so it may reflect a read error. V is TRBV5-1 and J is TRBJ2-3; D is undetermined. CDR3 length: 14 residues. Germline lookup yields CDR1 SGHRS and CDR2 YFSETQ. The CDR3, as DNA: TGCGCCAGCAGCTTGGGGGCCCAAGCAGATGCGCAGTATTTT. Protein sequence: CASSLGAQADAQYF.

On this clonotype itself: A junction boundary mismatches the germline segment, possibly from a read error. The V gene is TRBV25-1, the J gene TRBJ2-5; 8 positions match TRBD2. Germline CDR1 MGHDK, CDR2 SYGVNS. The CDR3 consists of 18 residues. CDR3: CASSDPGLVDPVQGTQYF. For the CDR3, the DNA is TGTGCCAGCAGTGACCCGGGACTAGTAGACCCCGTCCAAGGGACCCAGTACTTC.

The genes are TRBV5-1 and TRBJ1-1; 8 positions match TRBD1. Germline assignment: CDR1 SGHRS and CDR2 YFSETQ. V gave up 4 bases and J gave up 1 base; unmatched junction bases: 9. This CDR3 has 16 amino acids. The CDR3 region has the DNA TGCGCCAGCAGCCCTCGACAGGGGCTGGGGAACACTGAAGCTTTCTTT. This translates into CASSPRQGLGNTEAFF.

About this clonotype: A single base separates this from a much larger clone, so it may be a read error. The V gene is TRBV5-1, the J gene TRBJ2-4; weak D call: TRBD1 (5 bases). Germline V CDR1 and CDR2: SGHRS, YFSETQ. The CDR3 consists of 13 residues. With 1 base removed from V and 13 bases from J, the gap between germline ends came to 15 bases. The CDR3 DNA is TGCGCCAGCAGCTTGTCACAGGACAATGAGCAGTACTTC. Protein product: CASSLSQDNEQYF.

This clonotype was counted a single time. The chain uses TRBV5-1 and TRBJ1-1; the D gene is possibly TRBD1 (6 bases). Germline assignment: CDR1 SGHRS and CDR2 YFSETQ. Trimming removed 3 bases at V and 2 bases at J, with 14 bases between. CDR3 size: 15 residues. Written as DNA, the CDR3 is TGCGCCAGCAGCTCCCGGACAGCCCTAAACACTGAAGCTTTCTTT. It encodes CASSSRTALNTEAFF.

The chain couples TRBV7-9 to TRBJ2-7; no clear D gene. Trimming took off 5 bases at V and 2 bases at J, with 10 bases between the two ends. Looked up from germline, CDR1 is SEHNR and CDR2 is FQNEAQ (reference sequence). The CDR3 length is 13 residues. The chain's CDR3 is CASSRPGAYEQYF. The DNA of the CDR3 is TGTGCCAGCAGCCGCCCAGGAGCCTACGAGCAGTACTTC.

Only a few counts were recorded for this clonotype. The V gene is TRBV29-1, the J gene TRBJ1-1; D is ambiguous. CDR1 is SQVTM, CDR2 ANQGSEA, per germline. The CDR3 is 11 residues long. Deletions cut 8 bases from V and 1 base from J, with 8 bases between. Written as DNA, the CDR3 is TGCAGCTTAAGACAGAACACTGAAGCTTTCTTT. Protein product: CSLRQNTEAFF.

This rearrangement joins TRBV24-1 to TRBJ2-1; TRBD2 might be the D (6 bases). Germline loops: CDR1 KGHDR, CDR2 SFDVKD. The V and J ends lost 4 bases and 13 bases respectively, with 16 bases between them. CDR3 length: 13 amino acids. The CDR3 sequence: CATSETGVETQFF. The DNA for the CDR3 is TGTGCCACCAGTGAAACGGGGGTGGAGACCCAGTTCTTC.

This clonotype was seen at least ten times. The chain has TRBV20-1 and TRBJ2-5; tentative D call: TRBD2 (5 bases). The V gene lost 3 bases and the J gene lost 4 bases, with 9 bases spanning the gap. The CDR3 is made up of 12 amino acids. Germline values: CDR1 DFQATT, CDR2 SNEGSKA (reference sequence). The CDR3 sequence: CSASGDRETQYF. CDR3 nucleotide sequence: TGCAGTGCTAGCGGGGATCGAGAGACCCAGTACTTC.

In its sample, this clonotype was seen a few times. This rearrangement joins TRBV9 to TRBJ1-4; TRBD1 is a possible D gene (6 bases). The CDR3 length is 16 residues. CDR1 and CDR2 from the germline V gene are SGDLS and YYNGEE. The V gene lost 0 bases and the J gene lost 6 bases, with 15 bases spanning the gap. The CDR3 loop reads CASSVDGQGKHEKLFF. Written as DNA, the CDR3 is TGTGCCAGCAGCGTAGATGGGCAGGGGAAACATGAAAAACTGTTTTTT.

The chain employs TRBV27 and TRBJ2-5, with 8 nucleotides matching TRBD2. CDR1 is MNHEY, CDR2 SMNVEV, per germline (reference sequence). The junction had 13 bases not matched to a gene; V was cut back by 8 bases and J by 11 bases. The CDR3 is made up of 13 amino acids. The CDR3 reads CASAPAGGHEQYF. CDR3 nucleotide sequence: TGTGCCAGCGCCCCGGCGGGGGGACATGAGCAGTACTTC.

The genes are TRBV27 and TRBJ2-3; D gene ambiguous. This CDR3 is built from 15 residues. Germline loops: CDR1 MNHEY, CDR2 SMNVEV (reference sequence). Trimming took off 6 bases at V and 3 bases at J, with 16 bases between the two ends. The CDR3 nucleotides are TGTGCCAGCAGGCAAACGTTGGCTTCGACAGATACGCAGTATTTT. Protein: CASRQTLASTDTQYF.

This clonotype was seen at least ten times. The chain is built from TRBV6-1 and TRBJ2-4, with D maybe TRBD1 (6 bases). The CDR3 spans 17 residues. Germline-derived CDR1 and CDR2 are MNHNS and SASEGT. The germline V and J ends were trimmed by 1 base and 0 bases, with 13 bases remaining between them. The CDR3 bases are TGTGCCAGCAGTGAAGAAGGGGGATTTAGAGCCAAAAACATTCAGTACTTC. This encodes CASSEEGGFRAKNIQYF.

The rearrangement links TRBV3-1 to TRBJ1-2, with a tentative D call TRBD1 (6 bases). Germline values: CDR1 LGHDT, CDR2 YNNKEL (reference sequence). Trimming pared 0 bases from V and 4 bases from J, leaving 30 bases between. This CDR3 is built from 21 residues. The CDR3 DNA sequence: TGTGCCAGCAGCCAAGATTATGTCAGGGGTTTCGGGGGGATTGTTTCCTATGGCTACACCTTC. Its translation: CASSQDYVRGFGGIVSYGYTF. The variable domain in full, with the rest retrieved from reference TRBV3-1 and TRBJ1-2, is DTAVSQTPKYLVTQMGNDKSIKCEQNLGHDTMYWYKQDSKKFLKIMFSYNNKELIINETVPNRFSPKSPDKAHLNLHINSLELGDSAVYFCASSQDYVRGFGGIVSYGYTFGSGTRLTVV.

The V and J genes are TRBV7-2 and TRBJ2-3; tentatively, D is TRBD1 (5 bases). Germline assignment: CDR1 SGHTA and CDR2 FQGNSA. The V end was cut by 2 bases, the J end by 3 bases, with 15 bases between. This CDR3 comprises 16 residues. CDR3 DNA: TGTGCCAGCAGCTTACGGTTTGGCAGGGCGACAGATACGCAGTATTTT. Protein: CASSLRFGRATDTQYF.

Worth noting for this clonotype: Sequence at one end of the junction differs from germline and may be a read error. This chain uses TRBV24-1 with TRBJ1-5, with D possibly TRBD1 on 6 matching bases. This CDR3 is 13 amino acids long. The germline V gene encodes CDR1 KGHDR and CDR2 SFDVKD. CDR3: CATSGQVNQPRHF. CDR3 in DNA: TGTGCCACCAGTGGACAGGTAAATCAGCCCCGGCATTTT.

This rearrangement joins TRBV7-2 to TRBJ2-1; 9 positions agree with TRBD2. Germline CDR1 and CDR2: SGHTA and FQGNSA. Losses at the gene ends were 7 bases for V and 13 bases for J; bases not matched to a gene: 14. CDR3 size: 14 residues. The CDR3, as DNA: TGTGCCAGCAACCTTGGCGGGGGGGTTTTTAGACAGTTCTTC. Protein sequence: CASNLGGGVFRQFF.

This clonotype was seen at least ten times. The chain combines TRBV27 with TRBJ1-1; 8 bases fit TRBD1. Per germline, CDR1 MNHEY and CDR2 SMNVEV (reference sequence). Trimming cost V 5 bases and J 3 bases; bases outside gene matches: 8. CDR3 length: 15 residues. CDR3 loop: CASSPYRGSDTEAFF. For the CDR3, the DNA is TGTGCCAGCAGTCCATACAGGGGGTCGGACACTGAAGCTTTCTTT.

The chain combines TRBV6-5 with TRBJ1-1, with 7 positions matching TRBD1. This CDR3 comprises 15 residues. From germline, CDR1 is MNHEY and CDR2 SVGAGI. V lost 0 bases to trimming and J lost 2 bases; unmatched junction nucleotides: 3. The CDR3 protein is CASSYSRGGNTEAFF. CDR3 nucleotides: TGTGCCAGCAGTTACTCGAGAGGGGGCAACACTGAAGCTTTCTTT.

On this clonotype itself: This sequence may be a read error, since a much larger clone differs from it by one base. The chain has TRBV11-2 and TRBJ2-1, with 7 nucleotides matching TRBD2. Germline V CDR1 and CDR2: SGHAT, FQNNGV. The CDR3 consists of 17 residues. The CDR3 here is CASSPPGGPPSYSEQFF. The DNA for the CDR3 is TGTGCCAGCAGCCCCCCGGGAGGCCCACCCTCCTACAGTGAGCAGTTCTTC.

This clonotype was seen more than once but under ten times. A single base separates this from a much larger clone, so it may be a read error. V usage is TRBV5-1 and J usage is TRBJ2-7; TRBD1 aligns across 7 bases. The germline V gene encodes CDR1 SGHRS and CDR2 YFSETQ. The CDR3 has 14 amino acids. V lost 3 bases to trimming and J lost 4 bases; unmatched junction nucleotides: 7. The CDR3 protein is CASSWEQGLYEQYF. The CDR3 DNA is TGCGCCAGCAGCTGGGAACAGGGGCTGTACGAGCAGTACTTC.

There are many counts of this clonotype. The CDR3 loop is CASSQGPYYGYTF. As DNA, the CDR3 is TGTGCCAGCAGTCAGGGACCCTACTATGGCTACACCTTC. The chain links TRBV12-3 or TRBV12-4 to TRBJ1-2; the D gene is possibly TRBD1 (5 bases). The CDR3 is 13 residues long. V was trimmed by 5 bases and J by 3 bases, leaving 10 bases between them.

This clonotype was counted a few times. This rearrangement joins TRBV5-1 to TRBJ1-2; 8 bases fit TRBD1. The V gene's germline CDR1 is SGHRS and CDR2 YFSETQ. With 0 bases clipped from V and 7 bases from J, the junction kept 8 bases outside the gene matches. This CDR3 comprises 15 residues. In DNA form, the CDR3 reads TGCGCCAGCAGCTTGGAGTCAGGGGGCGGCCTTGGCTACACCTTC. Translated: CASSLESGGGLGYTF.